This T cell receptor (beta chain) was documented in a study of cytomegalovirus exposure and HLA in healthy donors (dated by TCRdb to 2015 to 2018). The study in broad terms: An earlier analysis of several hundred of the donors reported over 250 Gb of sequence data and about 120 million unique TCR beta sequences obtained from 150 million to 200 million T cells. Roughly 300 gigabases of sequencing data and 70 million to 100 million unique TCR sequences were included in an early release covering roughly 600 HLA-typed donors. Of the roughly 400 genotyped donors, over 65% fell in the genetic ancestry cluster associated with self-reported Caucasian donors. The aim of the study was to test whether cataloging public T cell receptors could identify signatures of past pathogen exposure. The study used immunosequencing to profile the T cell repertoires of approximately 690 subjects and linked those repertoires to cytomegalovirus serostatus. In addition to the first cohort of approximately 670 subjects, a separate validation cohort of around 110 different subjects was used. The study combined high-throughput TCR immunosequencing, statistical association of individual TCRs with disease status, and machine learning to predict cytomegalovirus infection status. A later analysis re-analyzed previously published TCR beta repertoires from approximately 670 donors and added high-resolution HLA genotyping to study TCR occurrence patterns. Rather than drawing on any new phenotypic data, the later analysis identified candidate immune exposures from TCR beta sequences and the way those sequences occurred across donors. In an earlier analysis of 500 to 650 of the donors, high-throughput TCR beta sequencing was used to judge whether each TCR beta V gene segment behaved as functional or pseudogenic. Donor age, sex, ethnicity and CMV serostatus were collected together with the repertoire data. Genome-wide SNP genotypes for about 65% of the roughly 700 donors were used in a later genetic analysis, which treated that subset as a discovery cohort. Every repertoire in the discovery cohort had been generated on one and the same sequencing platform. HLA typing included class I and class II loci at four-digit resolution. Typing coverage differed by locus: A, B, C, DRB1 and DQB1 were typed in about 620-640 donors, DQA1 in about 500, DPA1 in some 600, and DPB1 in 400 to 490. Roughly five DR-DQ haplotypes were handled as single units for association and clustering, since linkage in the cohort was strong. Among under 450 genotyped donors of the cohort, an average of roughly 240,000 unique TCR beta nucleotide sequences were sequenced per donor, approximately 20% of them non-productive. Study-level results and caveats: V-gene and J-gene trimming of TCR beta chains was associated with a missense DCLRE1C variant in a later genetic analysis, and the association was replicated in an independent cohort. A further reported finding was that TCR beta sequences accurately predicted the HLA-A and HLA-B alleles for most subjects in the first cohort. According to a later genetic analysis, donors in an Asian-associated ancestry cluster had fewer N-insertions in productive TCRs than the approximately 700-donor mean. Some IMGT-functional V segments, including TRBV6-2 and TRBV6-3, could not be distinguished by the 87-base-pair reads and were therefore excluded. A later analysis found that TCR association rates varied across HLA loci, with DRB1 alleles showing the most associated TCRs and HLA-C alleles the fewest. Three of the identified cytomegalovirus-associated TCR beta chains were confirmed in vitro to be specific for cytomegalovirus antigens. In an earlier analysis of roughly 560 of the donors, most TCR beta V segments were observed in productive rearrangements about 87% or about 30% of the time, broadly matching IMGT annotations. In both the original and validation cohorts, the classifier was reported to diagnose cytomegalovirus status with high specificity and sensitivity. The presence/absence analyses assumed that sequencing depth was roughly uniform across donors, and that assumption may not be true. HLA typing was unavailable for some donors at each locus, so association tests used only the typed subset. According to a later analysis, parvovirus B19, influenza, CMV and Epstein-Barr virus appeared linked to several top co-occurrence clusters. According to a later analysis, most CMV-associated TCR beta chains appeared to be HLA-restricted, and the HLA associations seemed to be driven largely by CMV exposure. It was suggested by the authors that the approach could potentially be generalized to other disease states and immunological phenotypes. In this cohort, only TCR beta chains were sequenced, and detectable features were limited by the absence of alpha or paired-chain data. The earlier analysis of approximately 540 of the donors excluded seventeen rarely observed V segments, including chromosome 9 orphons, because counts were too low. In the study, around 150 TCR beta chains were listed as associated with cytomegalovirus. Strong co-occurrence of HLA alleles, especially DR and DQ, made assigning TCR associations to individual alleles difficult. In a later analysis, HLA-associated TCR beta chains were found to be more clonally expanded and to have lower generation probabilities than equally common non-associated chains. A group of highly shared sequence variants was considered likely to be a technical artifact of the sequencing pipeline. In a later analysis, 16,951 TCR beta sequences were associated with specific HLA alleles at a false discovery rate of 0.05. Correlated functional status among segregating V segments might reflect linkage disequilibrium, but an unknown experimental factor could not be ruled out. Across donors, most TCR sequences were observed very rarely, whereas some public TCRs were present in many individuals. The only immune exposure information available for the cohort was CMV serostatus.

From the cysteine through the phenylalanine, the CDR3 covers 15 amino acids. Only CDR3 DNA is held: 45 bases, read in frame from base 1. From a lookup of the germline V gene (reference sequence), CDR1 and CDR2 are SGHNT and YYREEE. The trim is 1 base for V and 4 bases for J, with a gap of 14 bases between the germline ends. Comments on this clone: Its antigen specificity is not known. Per-base quality was not reported, and no clone a single base away is much larger than it.

In total, over 600 healthy bone marrow donors made up the cohort. At the time of sampling, every cohort member was nominally healthy, though immune exposures that went unrecorded were likely present. The donor was CMV seronegative and was included in the group of approximately 350 seronegative cohort members. Every donor gave a peripheral blood sample, and the peripheral blood mononuclear cells from that sample were used for TCR beta sequencing. Genomic DNA was extracted from the blood cell samples with the Qiagen DNeasy Blood Extraction Kit. Library generation was performed with the immunoSEQ multiplex PCR assay. A mixture of 60 forward primers for TCR Vbeta segments and 13 reverse primers for TCR Jbeta segments was used in the multiplex PCR. Amplification of the CDR3 region of rearranged TCR beta genes was performed with a multiplex PCR assay on genomic DNA. The amplified TCR beta libraries were sequenced on the Illumina HiSeq System as 87-base-pair reads. From the authors' description of their analysis: Across the 700 or so repertoires, a later analysis counted tens of millions of unique TCR beta chains, 9 million to 14 million of which were shared by at least two donors. Raw reads were error-corrected and collapsed into unique sequences by a nearest-neighbor algorithm in which closely related sequences were merged to remove PCR and sequencing errors. To assign V, D and J gene segments, CDR3 sequences were aligned to IMGT reference sequences. For a sequence to be retained, a match of at least six nucleotides was required to both a V gene segment and a J gene segment. Rearrangements were classified as productive when the CDR3 lacked stop codons and remained in frame with V and J, and all other rearrangements were classified as non-productive. Following IMGT convention, CDR3 was defined as the stretch from the second conserved V-encoded cysteine to the conserved J-encoded phenylalanine. The earlier analysis of more than 450 of the donors excluded sequences that lacked an unambiguous match to a single V gene segment. In an earlier analysis of 450 to 700 of the donors, V segments were called functional above 56.7% productive rearrangements and were called segregating when the between-donor standard deviation exceeded 5%. A statistical classification framework was built for diagnosing cytomegalovirus status from the catalog of TCR beta chain sequences. In a later analysis, V and J genes were assigned by comparing TCR nucleotide sequences against IMGT/GENE-DB human TR gene sequences. In a later analysis, CDR3 sequences and most-parsimonious VDJ recombination scenarios were assigned using the TCRdist pipeline. In a later analysis, every TCR beta chain was defined by the combination of its CDR3 amino acid sequence and its V-gene family, and reads without a unique V-gene family were dropped. A later analysis removed over 500 highly shared, low-generation-probability nucleotide sequences to deal with suspected cross-contamination and a sequencing artifact. In a later analysis, a clonal expansion index for each public chain was calculated from normalized within-repertoire ranks of inferred template counts. In a later analysis, generation probabilities were computed with a VDJ recombination model fitted to out-of-frame rearrangements, and the resulting probabilities were checked against IGoR. Hypergeometric tests were used in a later analysis to score TCR-TCR, TCR-HLA and TCR-CMV co-occurrence, with a repertoire-size bias correction applied to the TCR pairs. A later analysis estimated false discovery rates by permuting HLA or CMV assignments 20 times. In a later analysis, co-occurring TCRs were grouped using DBSCAN, and TCRdist sequence similarity was added for clustering within HLA-allele-positive subsets. For co-occurrence clustering, repertoires with fewer than 30,000 or more than 120,000 public chains were excluded, along with 4 to 6 repertoires with anomalous nucleotide sharing. Not all clones reach the TCRdb copy of this immuneACCESS table, which keeps in-frame sequences only. Checked studies attribute under half of the gap to unresolved V genes and leave the rest unexplained. The DNA was the basis for D and trimming; V, J and clone size are from that table. The sample table records approximately 120,000 clones; roughly 70% of these occur just once. 8.4% of the sample comes from the top ten.

In this chain, TRBV5-4 is recombined with TRBJ1-1, with a tentative D gene TRBD1 over 5 matching bases. The TCR originated in a middle-aged man in good health and CMV-seronegative. The specimen sequenced was PBMCs. The nucleotide sequence reads as follows: TGTGCCAGCAGCTTGTACGACAGAATGTCCACTGAAGCTTTCTTT. This codes for CASSLYDRMSTEAFF.